This T cell receptor beta chain was found in a study of identical twins. Comment on this clonotype: Its antigen remains unidentified.

V shed 4 bases and J shed 2 bases, with 10 bases lying between them. This CDR3 contains 14 residues. Germline values: CDR1 MNHEY, CDR2 SVGAGI. TCRdb used MiXCR to reprocess the 5' RACE reads, holding one entry per CDR3 protein. The sample lists around 230,000 distinct CDR3 sequences, 9.4% occurring once. Whole-study results and caveats: Out-of-frame alpha sequences that twins shared showed excess low generation probability. Abundant beta clonotypes from cord blood had fewer insertions, unlike memory repertoires, which showed none.

The sequencing sample was made of memory (CD45RO+) T cells sorted from blood. J is TRBJ2-3 and V is TRBV6-5; the D is unclear. The origin of this receptor is a woman younger than 30 in good health. CDR3 region: CASSSPGHTDTQYF. In DNA, the CDR3 is TGTGCCAGCAGTTCCCCGGGCCACACAGATACGCAGTATTTT.